This is a list of T cell receptor beta chains from one sample in a study of blood T cell repertoires in COVID-19. Some clones are missing from TCRdb's copy, which holds only in-frame ones; the method was immunoSEQ multiplex PCR. The sample carries about 140,000 clones, 60% to 80% recorded once. Material for sequencing was PBMCs or T cells enriched from blood (not recorded which). Every receptor here comes from a woman in her 50s who had recovered from COVID-19. The CDR3 runs from the conserved cysteine through the conserved F or W. D genes are given only for firm matches. Size is stated for part of the rows, as once, few or many counts, or as a class when the clone is expanded.

D,size,J,V,DNA,CDR3
TRBD1,-,TRBJ2-1,TRBV11-3,TGTGCCAGCAGCTTAGATCCAAGGACAGGGGGGAATGAGCAGTTCTTC,CASSLDPRTGGNEQFF
-,-,TRBJ2-1,TRBV6-5,TGTGCCAGCAGTTACGGTAGGGGCAATGAGCAGTTCTTC,CASSYGRGNEQFF
-,-,TRBJ2-3,TRBV2,TGTGCCAGCAGTGAACAAGACTCTTGGGATACGCAGTATTTT,CASSEQDSWDTQYF
-,few,TRBJ2-7,TRBV7-9,TGTGCCAGCAGGGCCAGGCTAGCGTACGAGCAGTACTTC,CASRARLAYEQYF
TRBD1,-,TRBJ2-3,TRBV6-5,TGTGCCAGCAGTAACAGGGGGCGAACAGATACGCAGTATTTT,CASSNRGRTDTQYF
-,-,TRBJ2-7,TRBV27,TGTGCCAGCAGTTCCATCGGGACAAACTACGAGCAGTACTTC,CASSSIGTNYEQYF
TRBD2,-,TRBJ2-2,TRBV7-8,TGTGCCAGCAGCACCTCCCGAAGCGGGGGGGCGAACACCGGGGAGCTGTTTTTT,CASSTSRSGGANTGELFF
-,-,TRBJ1-2,TRBV9,TGTGCCAGCAGCAGCCGCGCTGGAGGGGATTCTGGCTACACCTTC,CASSSRAGGDSGYTF
-,-,TRBJ1-4,TRBV7-5,TGTGCCAGAAGCTTAGGACAGGGGGGTGCAACTAATGAAAAACTGTTTTTT,CARSLGQGGATNEKLFF
TRBD1,-,TRBJ2-6,TRBV28,TGTGCCAGCAACCCACAGGGGCAGAGCTCTGGGGCCAACGTCCTGACTTTC,CASNPQGQSSGANVLTF
TRBD2,-,TRBJ2-3,TRBV7-8,TGTGCCAGCAGCGGGCGGACTAGCGGGGTCACAGATACGCAGTATTTT,CASSGRTSGVTDTQYF
-,-,TRBJ1-6,TRBV5-1,TGCGCCAGCTCCCCTTTGGGGCAAAGTAATTCACCCCTCCACTTT,CASSPLGQSNSPLHF
-,-,TRBJ1-5,TRBV18,TGTGCCAGCTCACGGGGCCGTCTCAATCAGCCCCAGCATTTT,CASSRGRLNQPQHF
TRBD1,-,TRBJ2-6,TRBV9,TGTGCCAGCAGCGACCCCCGGGGACAGGGGGTCTCTGGGGCCAACGTCCTGACTTTC,CASSDPRGQGVSGANVLTF
-,-,TRBJ1-2,TRBV11-2,TGTGCCAGCAGCCCGGAGATAGGCTACACCTTC,CASSPEIGYTF
TRBD1,-,TRBJ1-2,TRBV5-1,TGCGCCAGCAGCTTACAGGGGGACAACTATGGCTACACCTTC,CASSLQGDNYGYTF
TRBD1,-,TRBJ2-1,TRBV7-9,TGTGCCAGCAGCCGAGGACAGGGCTCCTACAATGAGCAGTTCTTC,CASSRGQGSYNEQFF
TRBD1,-,TRBJ2-1,TRBV5-6,TGTGCCAGCAGCTTGGGGGACAGGGACTACAATGAGCAGTTCTTC,CASSLGDRDYNEQFF
TRBD1,-,TRBJ1-5,TRBV19,TGTGCCAGTAGTATAGGACAGGGGAGCAATCAGCCCCAGCATTTT,CASSIGQGSNQPQHF
TRBD1,-,TRBJ2-7,TRBV5-6,TGTGCCAGCAGCTCCGAGGGGACAGGGAAATACGAGCAGTACTTC,CASSSEGTGKYEQYF
TRBD2,-,TRBJ2-5,TRBV9,TGTGCCAGCAGCGGTATAGCGGGAGAGTGGGAGACCCAGTACTTC,CASSGIAGEWETQYF
TRBD1,-,TRBJ2-5,TRBV5-1,TGCGCCAGCAGCTTAGGGACAGCACAAGAGACCCAGTACTTC,CASSLGTAQETQYF
-,-,TRBJ2-1,TRBV19,TGTGCCAGTAGTATAGGCTACTATTACAATGAGCAGTTCTTC,CASSIGYYYNEQFF
TRBD2,-,TRBJ2-1,TRBV30,TGTGCCTGGCTGGGGGGGAAAAATGAGCAGTTCTTC,CAWLGGKNEQFF
TRBD1,-,TRBJ1-1,TRBV3-1/TRBV3-2,TGTGCCAGCAGCCTCCAGGGGGGAATAAGGACTGAAGCTTTCTTT,CASSLQGGIRTEAFF
TRBD2,-,TRBJ2-5,TRBV11-3,TGTGCCAGCAGTAAATCTAGCGGGAGCTCCCAAGAGACCCAGTACTTC,CASSKSSGSSQETQYF
TRBD1,-,TRBJ1-5,TRBV4-1,TGCGCCAGCAGCCAGGACAGGGGAACGAGTCAGCCCCAGCATTTT,CASSQDRGTSQPQHF
-,-,TRBJ1-1,TRBV19,TGTGCCAGTAGTATCGATGCTTCTGAGTCTACTTTCTTT,CASSIDASESTFF
-,-,TRBJ1-5,TRBV6-5,TGTGCCAGCAGAAGGGACATTGGGGGAAGTCAGCCCCAGCATTTT,CASRRDIGGSQPQHF
-,-,TRBJ1-3,TRBV19,TGTGCCAGTAGTATGCGGGACCTTGGAAACACCATATATTTT,CASSMRDLGNTIYF
TRBD2,-,TRBJ2-1,TRBV19,TGTGCCAGTACCCCGACTAGCGCAGGCTACAATGAGCAGTTCTTC,CASTPTSAGYNEQFF
TRBD1,-,TRBJ2-7,TRBV29-1,TGCAGCGTTGAAGGACAGGGGGCTTCCTACGAGCAGTACTTC,CSVEGQGASYEQYF
TRBD1,-,TRBJ1-2,TRBV5-6,TGTGCCAGCAGCTTATTGGAGGGGGCGTTTGGCTACACCTTC,CASSLLEGAFGYTF
TRBD2,few,TRBJ2-1,TRBV6-5,TGTGCCAGCAGCGGGACTAGCGGGGGGCTAAATGAGCAGTTCTTC,CASSGTSGGLNEQFF
TRBD1,-,TRBJ2-7,TRBV18,TGTGCCAGCTCACATCCGGGACAGGGTCCCTACGAGCAGTACTTC,CASSHPGQGPYEQYF
TRBD1,few,TRBJ1-6,TRBV29-1,TGCAGCGCCGGACAGGGGGCAGATTCACCCCTCCACTTT,CSAGQGADSPLHF
TRBD1,-,TRBJ2-1,TRBV7-2,TGTGCCAGCAGCTTCGGACAGGGCCCCAATGAGCAGTTCTTC,CASSFGQGPNEQFF
-,-,TRBJ2-3,TRBV6-5,TGTGCCAGCAGTTACGGGGCGGGGAAGGGGGATACGCAGTATTTT,CASSYGAGKGDTQYF
-,-,TRBJ1-2,TRBV3-1/TRBV3-2,TGTGCCAGCAGCCTTGTGGGCAACGGCTACACCTTC,CASSLVGNGYTF
-,-,TRBJ2-4,TRBV30,TGTGCCTCGGTCATTAAAAACATTCAGTACTTC,CASVIKNIQYF
TRBD1,-,TRBJ1-2,TRBV9,TGTGCCAGCAGCCCAAGTAGGGGACAGGGACCGTCGAGGGGCTACACCTTC,CASSPSRGQGPSRGYTF
-,once,TRBJ1-3,TRBV7-2,TGTGCCAGCAGCTTAGTGTCGAGTAGCTCTGGAAACACCATATATTTT,CASSLVSSSSGNTIYF
TRBD1,-,TRBJ2-7,TRBV6-5,TGTGCCAGCTTCCAGGGGGCCCACGGTCAGTACTTC,CASFQGAHGQYF
TRBD1,-,TRBJ2-1,TRBV7-6,TGTGCCAGCAGTAGAAGTCGGGACAGGGTCAATGAGCAGTTCTTC,CASSRSRDRVNEQFF
TRBD1,many,TRBJ1-6,TRBV11-3,TGTGCCAGCAGACACCAGGGGGTCCTTAATTCACCCCTCCACTTT,CASRHQGVLNSPLHF
-,few,TRBJ1-1,TRBV4-1,TGCGCCAGCAGCCAAGGCGGCAGGGGAAGAAGGACTGAAGCTTTCTTT,CASSQGGRGRRTEAFF